This T cell receptor beta chain appears in the sequencing data of a study of T cell changes during pregnancy in multiple sclerosis. The CDR3 contains 17 residues. Germline loops: CDR1 SEHNR, CDR2 FQNEAQ (reference sequence). The trim removed 5 bases at V and 2 bases at J, leaving 9 bases unmatched. The data were produced by immunoSEQ multiplex PCR, yet TCRdb's version contains in-frame clones alone and is incomplete. The data contain 40,000 to 60,000 clones, roughly 95% of them seen just once; the ten biggest clones take up more than 0.25%. The gene calls are TRBV7-9 and TRBJ1-3, with 10 bases matching TRBD1. The specimen was CD4+ T cells from peripheral blood mononuclear cells, collected in the third trimester of pregnancy. This clonotype was sampled from a female donor with multiple sclerosis, enrolled in a pregnancy study. CDR3 bases: TGTGCCAGCAGCATCAGACAGGGGGCAGTACCTGGAAACACCATATATTTT. It encodes CASSIRQGAVPGNTIYF.